Shown below are 23 T cell receptor beta chains from a single sample sequenced in a study of identical twins. TCRdb analysed the 5' RACE reads with MiXCR anew, one entry per CDR3 protein. Among around 480,000 distinct CDR3 sequences, roughly an eighth were seen once, and the ten largest hold about 0.97%. These data were also filed under a second study, of yellow fever vaccine responses in identical twins.

The sample consisted of CD4+ T cells sorted from blood. The receptors shown here come from a woman aged 18-30 years in good health.

This clonotype was counted only a few times. V usage is TRBV5-1 and J usage is TRBJ2-6, with D tentatively TRBD1 (5 bases). The CDR3 extends over 18 amino acids. The germline V and J ends were trimmed by 0 bases and 1 base, with 14 bases remaining between them. Germline lookup yields CDR1 SGHRS and CDR2 YFSETQ. For the CDR3, the DNA is TGCGCCAGCAGCTTGGCCGGAACAGGTTCTTCTGGGGCCAACGTCCTGACTTTC. The encoded protein is CASSLAGTGSSGANVLTF.

This clonotype was seen many times. The V call is TRBV12-3 or TRBV12-4, the J call TRBJ1-3; D remains ambiguous. V dropped 3 bases and J dropped 6 bases, with 6 bases sitting between them. CDR3 length equals 12 residues. The CDR3 sequence is CASSFRENTIYF. CDR3 DNA: TGTGCCAGCAGTTTTAGGGAAAACACCATATATTTT.

In its sample, this clonotype was seen a few times. The V call is TRBV29-1, the J call TRBJ2-7; possibly TRBD1 for D (5 bases). The CDR3 extends over 11 amino acids. The germline V and J ends were trimmed by 4 bases and 5 bases, with 9 bases remaining between them. Per the germline V gene, CDR1 is SQVTM and CDR2 is ANQGSEA. CDR3 DNA: TGCAGCGTTGGGCTCAGGGACGAGCAGTACTTC. It yields the protein CSVGLRDEQYF.

The table lists this clonotype with many counts. The chain links TRBV28 to TRBJ2-1; 9 nucleotides match TRBD1. After removal of 5 bases from V and 10 bases from J, the junction contained 6 bases not matched to a gene. The CDR3 contains 13 residues. The V gene's germline CDR1 is MDHEN and CDR2 SYDVKM. CDR3 coding DNA: TGTGCCAGCAGTCCCGATGGGACAGGGGAGCAGTTCTTC. Protein sequence: CASSPDGTGEQFF.

This clonotype was picked up many times. The chain has TRBV7-9 and TRBJ1-5; TRBD1 agrees at 9 bases. This CDR3 spans 17 amino acids. Germline V gene sequence: CDR1 SEHNR, CDR2 FQNEAQ (reference sequence). With 1 base clipped from V and 1 base from J, the junction kept 5 bases outside the gene matches. The CDR3: CASSLVSGQGSNQPQHF. CDR3 DNA: TGTGCCAGCAGCTTAGTGTCTGGACAGGGGAGCAATCAGCCCCAGCATTTT.

The chain carries TRBV7-2 and TRBJ2-4; TRBD1 aligns across 10 bases. The V and J ends lost 1 base and 7 bases, in that order; junction bases with no gene match: 10. This CDR3 has 17 residues. Germline assignment: CDR1 SGHTA and CDR2 FQGNSA. The CDR3 reads CASSLVGTGVSLNIQYF. CDR3 in DNA: TGTGCCAGCAGCTTAGTGGGGACAGGGGTTTCGTTGAACATTCAGTACTTC.

CDR3 DNA: TGTGCCAGCAGCTTGTTCCCCAGCTCCTACAATGAGCAGTTCTTC. It encodes CASSLFPSSYNEQFF. The rearrangement uses TRBV7-2 and TRBJ2-1; the D is unclear. Per germline, CDR1 SGHTA and CDR2 FQGNSA. The ends were cut back, 3 bases at V and 0 bases at J, with 9 bases in the middle. This CDR3 comprises 15 residues.

This clonotype was seen only a few times. This chain links TRBV20-1 with TRBJ2-3; a weak D match, TRBD2 (5 bases). The germline V gene has CDR1 DFQATT and CDR2 SNEGSKA (reference sequence). Trimming took off 0 bases at V and 4 bases at J, with 14 bases between the two ends. The CDR3 is 15 amino acids. DNA for the CDR3: TGCAGTGCTAGAGATAACCGGGGTGGAGCAGATACGCAGTATTTT. Translated, it gives CSARDNRGGADTQYF.

Only a few counts were recorded for this clonotype. This chain uses TRBV3-1 with TRBJ2-3, with TRBD2 identical over 7 bases. CDR1 and CDR2 from the germline V gene are LGHDT and YNNKEL (reference sequence). Trimming removed 3 bases from V and 3 bases from J; junction bases left unmatched: 9. CDR3 length equals 16 residues. CDR3 DNA: TGTGCCAGCAGCCACCGCGGGAGAGCCATTACAGATACGCAGTATTTT. Translating gives CASSHRGRAITDTQYF.

The chain carries TRBV20-1 and TRBJ2-5; TRBD2 matches 12 bases. CDR1 and CDR2 from the germline V gene are DFQATT and SNEGSKA (reference sequence). V dropped 5 bases and J dropped 7; count of bases not matched to a gene: 14. This CDR3 has 16 amino acids. CDR3 bases: TGCAGTGCTTCTCCTCCGGGACTAGCGGGCCGGGGGACCCAGTACTTC. It codes for CSASPPGLAGRGTQYF.

This clonotype was counted at least ten times. This chain links TRBV3-1 with TRBJ1-6; D is unclear. The germline gives CDR1 LGHDT, CDR2 YNNKEL (reference sequence). V dropped 4 bases and J dropped 7 bases, with 8 bases sitting between them. This CDR3 comprises 13 residues. The CDR3 spells CASSPSGNSPLHF. In nucleotides, the CDR3 is TGTGCCAGCAGCCCGTCGGGGAATTCACCCCTCCACTTT.

This chain joins TRBV5-1 and TRBJ2-1; possibly TRBD1 or TRBD2 for D (5 bases each). The CDR3 has 17 residues. Germline loops: CDR1 SGHRS, CDR2 YFSETQ. V lost 1 base, J lost 10 bases, and 24 bases lay in between. The CDR3 loop is CASSLRVRDERAHEQFF. The CDR3 nucleotides are TGCGCCAGCAGCTTGAGGGTCCGGGACGAAAGGGCCCACGAGCAGTTCTTC.

This clonotype turned up a few times. The genes are TRBV3-1 and TRBJ2-5, with D hard to call. V gave up 0 bases and J gave up 2 bases, with 7 bases separating them. Per germline, CDR1 LGHDT and CDR2 YNNKEL (reference sequence). This CDR3 region has 14 residues. The DNA for the CDR3 is TGTGCCAGCAGCCAAGATCAGGCGCAAGAGACCCAGTACTTC. Its translation: CASSQDQAQETQYF.

The chain employs TRBV28 and TRBJ2-5; 8 positions match TRBD1. V trimming: 4 bases; J trimming: 2 bases; junction bases outside the gene matches: 6. The CDR3 spans 15 residues. CDR1 is MDHEN, CDR2 SYDVKM, per germline. As DNA, the CDR3 is TGTGCCAGCAGTTCCCAGGGGGCCGGGCAAGAGACCCAGTACTTC. This gives the protein CASSSQGAGQETQYF.

This sequence joins TRBV5-1 and TRBJ1-2; D ambiguous. V was pared by 3 bases and J by 5 bases, with 8 bases between. CDR1 is SGHRS, CDR2 YFSETQ, per germline. The CDR3 consists of 12 residues. As DNA, the CDR3 is TGCGCCAGCAGCTCGGAGAGTTATGGCTACACCTTC. Encoded protein: CASSSESYGYTF.

This clonotype was detected a few times. The CDR3 nucleotides are TGCGCCAGCAGCTCCGGGACAGATTCGAACACTGAAGCTTTCTTT. Its translation is CASSSGTDSNTEAFF. The V call is TRBV5-1, the J call TRBJ1-1, with TRBD1 identical over 7 bases. Unmatched junction bases numbered 6, after V lost 3 bases and J lost 1 base. This CDR3 has 15 amino acids. Per germline, CDR1 SGHRS and CDR2 YFSETQ.

The CDR3 is CASSDLMNTEAFF. CDR3 DNA sequence: TGTGCCAGCAGTGACCTGATGAACACTGAAGCTTTCTTT. The chain carries TRBV6-2 or TRBV6-3 and TRBJ1-1; no definite D call. Trimming removed 5 bases from V and 0 bases from J, with 7 bases in between. The germline V gene encodes CDR1 MNHEY and CDR2 SVGEGT. This CDR3 is built from 13 residues.

This clonotype was picked up a small number of times. This rearrangement joins TRBV5-1 to TRBJ2-4, with D unclear. Germline loops: CDR1 SGHRS, CDR2 YFSETQ. The CDR3 spans 17 residues. The V end was cut by 0 bases, the J end by 0 bases, with 13 bases between. The CDR3, as DNA: TGCGCCAGCAGCTTGGTCGGGCAAACACTAGCCAAAAACATTCAGTACTTC. This codes for CASSLVGQTLAKNIQYF.

This clonotype was detected a few times. The rearrangement joins TRBV5-6 to TRBJ2-5; no clear D. Germline lookup yields CDR1 SGHDT and CDR2 YYEEEE. V gave up 1 base and J gave up 3 bases, with 10 bases separating them. The CDR3 is made up of 14 amino acids. This chain's CDR3 is CASSLFWGEETQYF. Written as DNA, the CDR3 is TGTGCCAGCAGCTTGTTCTGGGGTGAAGAGACCCAGTACTTC.

This clonotype was found many times. The chain links TRBV7-9 to TRBJ2-3, with a tentative D call TRBD2 (5 bases). The V end was cut by 6 bases, the J end by 6 bases, with 10 bases between. The CDR3 sequence is 12 residues long. CDR1 and CDR2 (germline): SEHNR, FQNEAQ (reference sequence). The CDR3 nucleotides read TGTGCCAGCAGTCGCCGCGGGGATACGCAGTATTTT. Translating gives CASSRRGDTQYF.

There are many counts of this clonotype. The chain recombines TRBV12-3 or TRBV12-4 with TRBJ2-2; TRBD2 matches at 9 bases. The CDR3 contains 16 residues. The V and J ends lost 7 bases and 4 bases, in that order; junction bases with no gene match: 10. The CDR3 is CASTPAGGGPTGELFF. The CDR3 DNA reads TGTGCCAGCACCCCCGCGGGGGGGGGCCCCACCGGGGAGCTGTTTTTT.

This clonotype showed up many times. The genes are TRBV29-1 and TRBJ1-5, with D unresolved. This CDR3 is built from 15 residues. Trimming pared 1 base from V and 0 bases from J, leaving 10 bases between. Germline lookup yields CDR1 SQVTM and CDR2 ANQGSEA. CDR3 in amino acids: CSVEGAEGSNQPQHF. Written as DNA, the CDR3 is TGCAGCGTTGAAGGGGCTGAAGGTAGCAATCAGCCCCAGCATTTT.

This chain connects TRBV7-3 to TRBJ2-7, with TRBD1 matching 11 bases. This CDR3 spans 15 amino acids. After removal of 2 bases from V and 2 bases from J, the junction contained 2 bases not matched to a gene. Germline V CDR1 and CDR2: SGHTA, FQGTGA. The CDR3 is CASSLGQGATYEQYF. The CDR3, as DNA: TGTGCCAGCAGCTTAGGACAGGGGGCGACCTACGAGCAGTACTTC. The whole variable domain, remainder taken from reference TRBV7-3 and TRBJ2-7, is GAGVSQTPSNKVTEKGKYVELRCDPISGHTALYWYRQSLGQGPEFLIYFQGTGAADDSGLPNDRFFAVRPEGSVSTLKIQRTERGDSAVYLCASSLGQGATYEQYFGPGTRLTVT.